One T cell receptor beta chain is described in this entry. Its antigen remains unidentified. This sample is drawn from a study of cytomegalovirus exposure and HLA in healthy donors. Study-wide results and limits: Sequencing had likely introduced a cluster of highly shared sequence variants as an artifact.

PCR primers comprised 60 Vbeta and 13 Jbeta primers. Assay: immunoSEQ multiplex PCR; the TCRdb copy retains only in-frame clones and omits some. This table holds around 64,000 clones, about 74% found once. The germline CDR1 and CDR2 sequences are GTSNPN and SVGIG (reference sequence). Trimming removed 2 bases at V and 7 bases at J, with 18 bases between. CDR3 length: 14 residues. J is TRBJ2-7 and V is TRBV30, with D possibly matching TRBD2 (6 bases). This receptor was obtained from a woman aged 30 to 39 in good health and CMV-seropositive. Sequenced material: PBMCs. The CDR3 DNA follows: TGTGCCTGGAGTATCCGGACCGCCGGGGGTGAGCAGTACTTC. Translating it yields CAWSIRTAGGEQYF.